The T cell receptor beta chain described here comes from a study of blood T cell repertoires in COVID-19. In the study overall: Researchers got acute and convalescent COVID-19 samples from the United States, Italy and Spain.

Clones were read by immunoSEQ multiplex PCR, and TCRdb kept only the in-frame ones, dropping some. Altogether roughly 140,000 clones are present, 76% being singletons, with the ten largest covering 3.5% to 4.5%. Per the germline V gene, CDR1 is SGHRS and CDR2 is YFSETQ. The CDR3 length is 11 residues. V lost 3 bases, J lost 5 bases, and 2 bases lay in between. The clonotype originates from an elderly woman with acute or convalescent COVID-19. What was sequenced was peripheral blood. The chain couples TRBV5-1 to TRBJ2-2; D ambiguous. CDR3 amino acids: CASSSTGELFF. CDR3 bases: TGCGCCAGCAGCTCGACCGGGGAGCTGTTTTTT.